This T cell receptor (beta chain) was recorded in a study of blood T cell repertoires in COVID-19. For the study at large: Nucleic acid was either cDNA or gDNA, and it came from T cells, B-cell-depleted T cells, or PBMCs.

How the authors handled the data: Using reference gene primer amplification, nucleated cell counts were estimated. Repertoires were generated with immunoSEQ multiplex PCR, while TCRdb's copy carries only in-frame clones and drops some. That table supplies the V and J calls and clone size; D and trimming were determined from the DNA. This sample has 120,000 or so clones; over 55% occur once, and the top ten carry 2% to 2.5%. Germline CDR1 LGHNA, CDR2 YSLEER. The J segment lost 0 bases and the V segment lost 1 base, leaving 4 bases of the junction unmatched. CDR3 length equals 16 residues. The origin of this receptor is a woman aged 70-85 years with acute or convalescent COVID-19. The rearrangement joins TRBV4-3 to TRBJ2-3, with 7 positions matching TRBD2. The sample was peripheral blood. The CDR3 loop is CASSQVLAASTDTQYF. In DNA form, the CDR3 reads TGCGCCAGCAGCCAAGTCCTAGCGGCTAGCACAGATACGCAGTATTTT.